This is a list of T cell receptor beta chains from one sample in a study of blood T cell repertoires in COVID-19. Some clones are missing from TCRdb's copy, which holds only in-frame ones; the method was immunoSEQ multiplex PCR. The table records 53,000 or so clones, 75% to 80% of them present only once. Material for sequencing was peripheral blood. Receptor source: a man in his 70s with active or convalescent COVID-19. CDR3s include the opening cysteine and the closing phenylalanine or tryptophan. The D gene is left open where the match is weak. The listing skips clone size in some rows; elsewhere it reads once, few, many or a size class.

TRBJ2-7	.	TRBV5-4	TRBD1	CASSRDRYEQYF	TGTGCCAGCAGCCGGGACAGGTACGAGCAGTACTTC
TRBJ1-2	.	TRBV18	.	CASSPQTGTPYGYTF	TGTGCCAGCTCACCACAGACCGGGACACCCTATGGCTACACCTTC
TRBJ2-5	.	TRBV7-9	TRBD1	CASSPRTGVNLETQYF	TGTGCCAGCAGCCCGCGGACAGGGGTTAATTTGGAGACCCAGTACTTC
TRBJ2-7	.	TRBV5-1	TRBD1	CASTPGTASYEQYF	TGCGCCAGCACCCCCGGGACAGCTTCCTACGAGCAGTACTTC
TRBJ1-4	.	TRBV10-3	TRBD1	CAISDRGPGQEKLFF	TGTGCCATCAGTGATAGGGGGCCGGGACAAGAAAAACTGTTTTTT
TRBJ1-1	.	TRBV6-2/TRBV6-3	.	CASSLARVNTEAFF	TGTGCCAGCAGTTTAGCCAGAGTGAACACTGAAGCTTTCTTT
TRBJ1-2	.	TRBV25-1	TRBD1	CASREPGQGHYGYTF	TGTGCCAGCAGGGAGCCGGGACAGGGGCACTATGGCTACACCTTC
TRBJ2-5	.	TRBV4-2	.	CASSQAQQGRETQYF	TGTGCCAGCAGCCAAGCCCAACAGGGGAGGGAGACCCAGTACTTC
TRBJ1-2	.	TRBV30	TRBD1	CAWSLRTGGNYGYTF	TGTGCCTGGAGTCTTCGGACAGGGGGTAACTATGGCTACACCTTC
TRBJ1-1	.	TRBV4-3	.	CASSRTERNTEAFF	TGCGCCAGCAGCCGAACAGAGAGGAACACTGAAGCTTTCTTT
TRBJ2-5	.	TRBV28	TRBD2	CASSFSGLAGAETQYF	TGTGCCAGCAGTTTCTCGGGACTAGCGGGAGCAGAGACCCAGTACTTC
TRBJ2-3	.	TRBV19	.	CASSTVRGRADTQYF	TGTGCCAGTAGTACAGTCAGGGGCCGCGCAGATACGCAGTATTTT
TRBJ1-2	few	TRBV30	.	CAWSGGRGINYGYTF	TGTGCCTGGAGCGGAGGTCGGGGTATTAACTATGGCTACACCTTC
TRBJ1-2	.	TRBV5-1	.	CASSLGQDNYGYTF	TGCGCCAGCAGCTTGGGACAGGATAACTATGGCTACACCTTC
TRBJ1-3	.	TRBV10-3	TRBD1	CASRDRGLGNTIYF	TGTGCTTCCCGGGACAGGGGGCTTGGAAACACCATATATTTT
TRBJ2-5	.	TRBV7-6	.	CASSLSETQYF	TGTGCCAGCAGCTTAAGCGAGACCCAGTACTTC
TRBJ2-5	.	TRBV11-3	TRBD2	CASSLGSGQETQYF	TGTGCCAGCAGCCTCGGTAGCGGGCAAGAGACCCAGTACTTC
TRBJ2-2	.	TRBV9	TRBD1	CASSRTGNTGELFF	TGTGCCAGCAGCAGGACAGGGAACACCGGGGAGCTGTTTTTT
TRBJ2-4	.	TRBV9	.	CASSFRGLDIQYF	TGTGCCAGCAGCTTCAGGGGATTGGACATTCAGTACTTC
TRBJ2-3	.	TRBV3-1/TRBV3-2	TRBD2	CASSQGQLAGVGDTQYF	TGTGCCAGCAGCCAAGGTCAGCTAGCGGGAGTGGGAGATACGCAGTATTTT
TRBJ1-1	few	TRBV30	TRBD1	CAWNRGTEAFF	TGTGCCTGGAACAGGGGGACTGAAGCTTTCTTT
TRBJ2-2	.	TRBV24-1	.	CATSEAGANTGELFF	TGTGCCACCAGTGAGGCGGGGGCAAACACCGGGGAGCTGTTTTTT
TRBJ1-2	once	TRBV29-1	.	CSAPDTWLYGYTF	TGCAGCGCTCCGGACACTTGGCTCTATGGCTACACCTTC
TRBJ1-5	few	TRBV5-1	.	CASSTSGLSNQPQHF	TGCGCCAGCAGCACGAGTGGGCTTAGCAATCAGCCCCAGCATTTT
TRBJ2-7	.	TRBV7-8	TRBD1	CASTDSTGDDEQYF	TGTGCCAGCACCGATTCGACAGGGGATGACGAGCAGTACTTC
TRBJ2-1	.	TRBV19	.	CASSIRARKRQFF	TGTGCCAGTAGTATAAGAGCCAGGAAACGGCAGTTCTTC
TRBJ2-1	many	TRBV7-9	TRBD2	CASRISGHNEQFF	TGTGCCAGCAGGATTAGCGGGCACAATGAGCAGTTCTTC
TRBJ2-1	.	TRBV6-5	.	CASSYAGLNNEQFF	TGTGCCAGCAGTTACGCGGGACTCAACAATGAGCAGTTCTTC
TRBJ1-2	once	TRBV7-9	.	CASSSRRSDGYTF	TGTGCCAGCAGCTCCCGGAGATCCGATGGCTACACCTTC
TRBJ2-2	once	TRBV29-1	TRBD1	CSVVDRADTGELFF	TGCAGCGTTGTAGACAGGGCGGACACCGGGGAGCTGTTTTTT
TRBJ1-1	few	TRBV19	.	CASTTTGGESFF	TGTGCCAGTACCACGACTGGCGGGGAATCTTTCTTT
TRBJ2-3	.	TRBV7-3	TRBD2	CASSDTGTSGGASTQYF	TGTGCCAGCAGCGACACCGGGACTAGCGGGGGGGCAAGTACGCAGTATTTT
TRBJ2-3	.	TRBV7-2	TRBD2	CASSIGTSGGVDTQYF	TGTGCCAGCAGCATAGGGACTAGCGGGGGGGTAGATACGCAGTATTTT
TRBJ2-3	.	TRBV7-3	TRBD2	CASSSQGGRSTDTQYF	TGTGCCAGCAGCTCCCAGGGCGGGAGATCGACAGATACGCAGTATTTT
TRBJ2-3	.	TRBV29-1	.	CSVPTDTQYF	TGCAGCGTTCCTACAGATACGCAGTATTTT
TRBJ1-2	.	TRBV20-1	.	CSAPSGGGYTF	TGCAGTGCCCCTTCGGGGGGTGGCTACACCTTC
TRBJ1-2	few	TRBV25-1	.	CASSENLGVDYGYTF	TGTGCCAGCAGTGAAAATCTAGGGGTGGACTATGGCTACACCTTC
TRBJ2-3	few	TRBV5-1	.	CASTPLTGVGDTQYF	TGCGCCAGCACCCCCCTGACGGGGGTTGGAGATACGCAGTATTTT
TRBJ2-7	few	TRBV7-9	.	CASSLDTTSFSYEQYF	TGTGCCAGCAGCTTAGATACAACCTCTTTCTCCTACGAGCAGTACTTC
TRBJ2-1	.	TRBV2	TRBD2	CASSEGSGGPNEQFF	TGTGCCAGCAGTGAGGGTAGCGGGGGCCCTAATGAGCAGTTCTTC
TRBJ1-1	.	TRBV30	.	CAWSPHLGLINTEAFF	TGTGCCTGGAGTCCCCACTTGGGACTTATCAACACTGAAGCTTTCTTT
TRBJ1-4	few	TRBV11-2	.	CASSLGQGSEKLFF	TGTGCCAGCAGCTTAGGTCAGGGCAGTGAAAAACTGTTTTTT
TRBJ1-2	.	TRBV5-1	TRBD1	CASSRTGQGEDGYTF	TGCGCCAGCAGCCGGACGGGACAGGGAGAGGATGGCTACACCTTC
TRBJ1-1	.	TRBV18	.	CASSPWRDEAFF	TGTGCCAGCTCACCATGGAGGGACGAAGCTTTCTTT
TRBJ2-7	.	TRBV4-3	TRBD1	CASSQRTGHEEQYF	TGCGCCAGCAGCCAACGGACAGGACATGAAGAGCAGTACTTC
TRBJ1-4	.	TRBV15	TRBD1	CATSRQDRVGEKLFF	TGTGCCACCAGCAGGCAAGACAGGGTGGGAGAAAAACTGTTTTTT
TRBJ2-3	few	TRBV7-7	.	CASSLRLADTQYF	TGTGCTAGCAGCTTAAGATTAGCAGATACGCAGTATTTT
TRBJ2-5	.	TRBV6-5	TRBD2	CASSYSGGSGETQYF	TGTGCCAGCAGTTACTCGGGGGGGTCGGGGGAGACCCAGTACTTC
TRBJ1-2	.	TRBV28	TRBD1	CASRDEGQIPYGYTF	TGTGCCAGCAGAGATGAGGGACAGATCCCCTATGGCTACACCTTC
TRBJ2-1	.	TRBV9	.	CASSPSRARNEQFF	TGTGCCAGCAGCCCTTCCAGGGCCCGGAATGAGCAGTTCTTC
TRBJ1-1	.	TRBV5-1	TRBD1	CASSSPGGYTEAFF	TGCGCCAGCAGCTCTCCAGGGGGCTATACTGAAGCTTTCTTT
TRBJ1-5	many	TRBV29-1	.	CSVEESGGNQPQHF	TGCAGCGTTGAAGAGTCAGGGGGCAATCAGCCCCAGCATTTT
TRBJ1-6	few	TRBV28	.	CASSLSTGNSPLHF	TGTGCCAGCAGTTTATCTACAGGGAATTCACCCCTCCACTTT